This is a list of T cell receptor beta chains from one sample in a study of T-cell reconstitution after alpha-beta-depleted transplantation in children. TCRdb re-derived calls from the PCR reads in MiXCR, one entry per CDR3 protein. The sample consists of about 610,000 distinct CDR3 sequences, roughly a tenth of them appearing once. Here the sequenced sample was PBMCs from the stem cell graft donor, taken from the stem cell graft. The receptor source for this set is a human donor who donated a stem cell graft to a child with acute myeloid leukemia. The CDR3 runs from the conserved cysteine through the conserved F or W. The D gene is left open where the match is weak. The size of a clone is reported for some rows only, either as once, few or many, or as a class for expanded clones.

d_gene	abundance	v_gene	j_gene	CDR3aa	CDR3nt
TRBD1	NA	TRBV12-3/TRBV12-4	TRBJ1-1	CASSDPGQGPMNTEAFF	TGTGCCAGCAGTGACCCGGGACAGGGGCCTATGAACACTGAAGCTTTCTTT
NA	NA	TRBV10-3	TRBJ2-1	CAIKTTFNEQFF	TGTGCCATCAAGACGACTTTCAATGAGCAGTTCTTC
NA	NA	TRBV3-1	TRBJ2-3	CASSYWRAGTDTQYF	TGTGCCAGCAGTTACTGGAGGGCCGGCACAGATACGCAGTATTTT
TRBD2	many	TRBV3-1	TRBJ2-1	CASSLAGGGTDNEQFF	TGTGCCAGCAGCCTAGCGGGAGGGGGAACGGACAATGAGCAGTTCTTC
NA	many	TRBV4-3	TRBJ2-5	CASSQLVRLGQQETQYF	TGCGCCAGCAGCCAATTGGTAAGATTAGGACAGCAAGAGACCCAGTACTTC
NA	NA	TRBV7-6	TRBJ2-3	CASSLGVSSTDTQYF	TGTGCCAGCAGCCTAGGGGTTAGCAGCACAGATACGCAGTATTTT
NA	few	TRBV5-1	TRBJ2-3	CASRLGRSTDTQYF	TGCGCCAGCAGGCTAGGGCGGAGTACAGATACGCAGTATTTT
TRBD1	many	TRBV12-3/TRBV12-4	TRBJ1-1	CASSRGDSQEAFF	TGTGCCAGCAGTCGAGGGGACAGTCAAGAAGCTTTCTTT
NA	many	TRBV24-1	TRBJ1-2	CASPLRDGYGYTF	TGTGCCTCTCCTCTCAGGGACGGCTATGGCTACACCTTC
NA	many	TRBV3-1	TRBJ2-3	CASRRNTDTQYF	TGTGCCAGCAGACGTAACACAGATACGCAGTATTTT
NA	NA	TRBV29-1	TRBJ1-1	CSGRGSTEAFF	TGCAGCGGAAGGGGGTCCACTGAAGCTTTCTTT
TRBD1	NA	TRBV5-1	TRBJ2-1	CASSPGTGGPYNEQFF	TGCGCCAGCAGCCCCGGGACAGGGGGCCCCTACAATGAGCAGTTCTTC
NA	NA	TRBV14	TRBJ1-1	CASSQKLPRVEAFF	TGTGCCAGCAGCCAGAAGCTACCCCGGGTCGAAGCTTTCTTT
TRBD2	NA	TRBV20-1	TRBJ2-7	CSARGALSERGWQGPFQQYF	TGCAGTGCTAGAGGCGCCCTATCCGAGCGGGGCTGGCAGGGCCCCTTTCAGCAGTACTTC
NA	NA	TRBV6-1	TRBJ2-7	CASLDRSGYEQYF	TGTGCCAGTTTAGATCGGAGTGGTTACGAGCAGTACTTC
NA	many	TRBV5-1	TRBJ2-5	CASSSQGKETQYF	TGCGCCAGCAGCTCGCAGGGAAAAGAGACCCAGTACTTC